This is a list of T cell receptor beta chains from one sample in a study of blood T cell repertoires in COVID-19. Only in-frame clones appear in the TCRdb table, and some are missing; sequencing was by immunoSEQ multiplex PCR. The repertoire consists of around 200,000 clones, with around nine tenths occurring once and the leading ten covering roughly 3.3%. The specimen sequenced was peripheral blood. Receptor source: a man aged 18 to 29 with active or convalescent COVID-19. The CDR3 runs from the conserved cysteine through the conserved F or W. D genes are given only for firm matches. Clone size is stated in some rows and not others, as once, few, many or a class when expanded.

V: TRBV28
size: .
D: TRBD1
J: TRBJ1-5
DNA: TGTGCCATTTCAGGGGGTAGTCAGCCCCAGCATTTT
CDR3: CAISGGSQPQHF

V: TRBV2
size: few
D: TRBD1
J: TRBJ1-1
DNA: TGTGCCAGCAGTCAACAGGGGATGGGGACTGAAGCTTTCTTT
CDR3: CASSQQGMGTEAFF

V: TRBV4-1
size: .
D: .
J: TRBJ2-2
DNA: TGCGCCAGCAGCCAAATTGACTACACCGGGGAGCTGTTTTTT
CDR3: CASSQIDYTGELFF

V: TRBV9
size: .
D: TRBD1
J: TRBJ1-2
DNA: TGTGCCAGCAGCGTCCGGGACAGATATAACTATGGCTACACCTTC
CDR3: CASSVRDRYNYGYTF

V: TRBV2
size: .
D: .
J: TRBJ1-5
DNA: TGTGCCAGCGGGGGAGGGGGGCGTAGGAGCAATCAGCCCCAGCATTTT
CDR3: CASGGGGRRSNQPQHF

V: TRBV18
size: .
D: TRBD2
J: TRBJ2-6
DNA: TGTGCCAGCTCACCAAAGGGACTAGCGGGGTCATCTGGGGCCAACGTCCTGACTTTC
CDR3: CASSPKGLAGSSGANVLTF

V: TRBV4-3
size: .
D: .
J: TRBJ2-1
DNA: TGCGCCAGCAGCCAAGATTCCTCGGGTGATGAGCAGTTCTTC
CDR3: CASSQDSSGDEQFF

V: TRBV11-3
size: .
D: .
J: TRBJ2-1
DNA: TGTGCCAGCAGCCTCGGGATTTACAATGAGCAGTTCTTC
CDR3: CASSLGIYNEQFF

V: TRBV10-3
size: .
D: .
J: TRBJ1-1
DNA: TGTGCCATCAGTGAGGGGGGCGGGCAGGCGAACACTGAAGCTTTCTTT
CDR3: CAISEGGGQANTEAFF

V: TRBV9
size: .
D: TRBD1
J: TRBJ1-2
DNA: TGTGCCAGCAGGGGACAGGGGGCGCGGGGCTATGGCTACACCTTC
CDR3: CASRGQGARGYGYTF

V: TRBV5-1
size: .
D: .
J: TRBJ1-1
DNA: TGCGCCAGCAGCTGGTCCGACAGGTTGAACACTGAAGCTTTCTTT
CDR3: CASSWSDRLNTEAFF

V: TRBV5-6
size: .
D: .
J: TRBJ2-7
DNA: TGTGCCAGCAGCTTTCGTAGCTCCTACGAGCAGTACTTC
CDR3: CASSFRSSYEQYF

V: TRBV7-9
size: once
D: .
J: TRBJ1-5
DNA: TGTGCCAGCAGCTTAGACGGGGGGATCCAGCCCCAGCATTTT
CDR3: CASSLDGGIQPQHF

V: TRBV28
size: few
D: TRBD1
J: TRBJ1-5
DNA: TGTGCCAGCAGCGCCGGGACAGAGAAATATAGCAATCAGCCCCAGCATTTT
CDR3: CASSAGTEKYSNQPQHF

V: TRBV7-8
size: .
D: .
J: TRBJ1-6
DNA: TGTGCCAGCAGCTTGGGAGTTGCGTTTAATTCACCCCTCCACTTT
CDR3: CASSLGVAFNSPLHF

V: TRBV7-9
size: few
D: .
J: TRBJ2-1
DNA: TGTGCCAGCAGCTTAGGAGGGCCTGTCAATGAGCAGTTCTTC
CDR3: CASSLGGPVNEQFF

V: TRBV12-3/TRBV12-4
size: .
D: .
J: TRBJ2-1
DNA: TGTGCCAGCAGTTTTGTACAGAGTAATGAGCAGTTCTTC
CDR3: CASSFVQSNEQFF

V: TRBV29-1
size: once
D: TRBD2
J: TRBJ2-2
DNA: TGCAGCGTAACTAGCGGAGCGAACACCGGGGAGCTGTTTTTT
CDR3: CSVTSGANTGELFF

V: TRBV5-6
size: .
D: TRBD1
J: TRBJ1-1
DNA: TGTGCCAGCAGCAGTTGGACAGGGGTCACTGAAGCTTTCTTT
CDR3: CASSSWTGVTEAFF

V: TRBV19
size: .
D: TRBD1
J: TRBJ1-1
DNA: TGTGCCAGTAGTACCATTGACAGGGGGGTAAACACTGAAGCTTTCTTT
CDR3: CASSTIDRGVNTEAFF

V: TRBV28
size: few
D: .
J: TRBJ1-5
DNA: TGTGCCAGCAGTTTAGCACAGGACGCTTATCAGCCCCAGCATTTT
CDR3: CASSLAQDAYQPQHF

V: TRBV6-1
size: .
D: .
J: TRBJ2-7
DNA: TGTGCCAGCAGCCGCACAGGGAATCACGAGCAGTACTTC
CDR3: CASSRTGNHEQYF

V: TRBV28
size: .
D: TRBD1
J: TRBJ1-6
DNA: TGTGCCAGCAGTCCGGGGACAGGGGATAATTCACCCCTCCACTTT
CDR3: CASSPGTGDNSPLHF

V: TRBV20-1
size: .
D: TRBD1
J: TRBJ1-1
DNA: TGCAGTGCTGGGACAGGGGTTGAAGCTTTCTTT
CDR3: CSAGTGVEAFF

V: TRBV6-4
size: once
D: TRBD2
J: TRBJ2-1
DNA: TGTGCCAGCAAAGCGGGGGGGGCCTACAATGAGCAGTTCTTC
CDR3: CASKAGGAYNEQFF

V: TRBV24-1
size: .
D: .
J: TRBJ1-2
DNA: TGTGCCACCAGTGACCTCCGGGAGGAGGGCTATAGCTACACCTTC
CDR3: CATSDLREEGYSYTF

V: TRBV29-1
size: .
D: .
J: TRBJ2-2
DNA: TGCAGCGTTGAAACTACGAACACCGGGGAGCTGTTTTTT
CDR3: CSVETTNTGELFF

V: TRBV11-3
size: .
D: TRBD1
J: TRBJ1-1
DNA: TGTGCCAGCAGCCCTAGGGACAGAGGAGCTTTCTTT
CDR3: CASSPRDRGAFF

V: TRBV14
size: .
D: TRBD2
J: TRBJ2-1
DNA: TGTGCCAGCAGCCAAAAAGTAGGGACTAGCGGCCGCTACAATGAGCAGTTCTTC
CDR3: CASSQKVGTSGRYNEQFF

V: TRBV18
size: many
D: .
J: TRBJ1-1
DNA: TGTGCCAGCTCGCCCGGGACACCGAACACTGAAGCTTTCTTT
CDR3: CASSPGTPNTEAFF

V: TRBV29-1
size: .
D: TRBD1
J: TRBJ1-5
DNA: TGCAGCGTTGCAGGACAGGTCAATCAGCCCCAGCATTTT
CDR3: CSVAGQVNQPQHF

V: TRBV6-6
size: many
D: .
J: TRBJ1-1
DNA: TGTGCCAGCAGTTACAGCCGGACAGTTCGCACTGAAGCTTTCTTT
CDR3: CASSYSRTVRTEAFF

V: TRBV4-1
size: .
D: TRBD1
J: TRBJ1-4
DNA: TGCGCCAGCAGCCCCCACCGCCTTCAGGACAGGGCCGAAAAACTGTTTTTT
CDR3: CASSPHRLQDRAEKLFF

V: TRBV10-1
size: .
D: TRBD1
J: TRBJ1-1
DNA: TGCGCCAGCAGTGAGTCGAACAGGGGAGCTTTCTTT
CDR3: CASSESNRGAFF

V: TRBV7-9
size: .
D: TRBD1
J: TRBJ1-1
DNA: TGTGCCAGCGACGAAGGACAGGGGGCGCCCCTGTGGGACACTGAAGCTTTCTTT
CDR3: CASDEGQGAPLWDTEAFF

V: TRBV7-3
size: .
D: TRBD2
J: TRBJ2-7
DNA: TGTGCCAGCAGCTCTAGCGGGAGCGACGAGCAGTACTTC
CDR3: CASSSSGSDEQYF

V: TRBV27
size: few
D: TRBD2
J: TRBJ2-1
DNA: TGTGCCAGCAGTCTTAGCGGGAGGGCCTTCAATGAGCAGTTCTTC
CDR3: CASSLSGRAFNEQFF

V: TRBV6-1
size: few
D: .
J: TRBJ1-5
DNA: TGTGCCAGCAGTGAATTTGTAGTCCGCAACCCCAATCAGCCCCAGCATTTT
CDR3: CASSEFVVRNPNQPQHF

V: TRBV10-3
size: .
D: TRBD1
J: TRBJ2-5
DNA: TGTGCCATCAGTCCCGGACAGGCCGAAGAGACCCAGTACTTC
CDR3: CAISPGQAEETQYF

V: TRBV5-1
size: .
D: .
J: TRBJ2-5
DNA: TGCGCCAGCAGCCTATCTGGTTTTGAAGAGACCCAGTACTTC
CDR3: CASSLSGFEETQYF

V: TRBV2
size: .
D: .
J: TRBJ2-1
DNA: TGTGCCAGCAGTGGACTGCGGGGAGTTACAAATGAGCAGTTCTTC
CDR3: CASSGLRGVTNEQFF

V: TRBV13
size: .
D: .
J: TRBJ2-3
DNA: TGTGCCAGCAGCCCGTCATACAGGGCGTCCGGTAGTGATACGCAGTATTTT
CDR3: CASSPSYRASGSDTQYF

V: TRBV27
size: few
D: TRBD1
J: TRBJ1-1
DNA: TGTGCCAGCAGAAAAGGACAGGTGTACACTGAAGCTTTCTTT
CDR3: CASRKGQVYTEAFF

V: TRBV28
size: .
D: .
J: TRBJ1-5
DNA: TGTGCCAGCAGTTTTCAGGGGAGAGGGCAGCCCCAGCATTTT
CDR3: CASSFQGRGQPQHF

V: TRBV19
size: .
D: .
J: TRBJ1-5
DNA: TGTGCCAGTAGGCCCGGCACCGGGGGCAATCAGCCCCAGCATTTT
CDR3: CASRPGTGGNQPQHF

V: TRBV14
size: .
D: TRBD1
J: TRBJ2-1
DNA: TGTGCCAGCAGCCGTGGGACAGTTTACAATGAGCAGTTCTTC
CDR3: CASSRGTVYNEQFF